What follows describes a single TCR beta chain. Its antigen remains unidentified. One entry per CDR3 protein, called by TCRdb with MiXCR from the 5' RACE reads. Among about 440,000 distinct CDR3 sequences listed, over 15% were seen once. The CDR3 has 16 residues. The junction had 4 bases not matched to a gene; V was cut back by 1 base and J by 2 bases. Germline V gene data show CDR1 as SGHRS and CDR2 as YFSETQ. The data belong to a study of T-cell memory formation after mild COVID-19. Study results and limitations: For second-wave clones that peaked at day 37, SARS-CoV-2 specificity went unverified.

V is TRBV5-1 and J is TRBJ2-2, with 8 bases fitting TRBD2. The sample comprised PBMCs or a T cell subset sorted from them (not recorded which). This receptor was identified in an adult woman who had mild COVID-19 (a few samples of this study predate the infection). Cell type and time point are not known. The CDR3 here is CASSLPSGGNTGELFF. CDR3 nucleotide sequence: TGCGCCAGCAGCTTGCCCAGCGGGGGAAACACCGGGGAGCTGTTTTTT.